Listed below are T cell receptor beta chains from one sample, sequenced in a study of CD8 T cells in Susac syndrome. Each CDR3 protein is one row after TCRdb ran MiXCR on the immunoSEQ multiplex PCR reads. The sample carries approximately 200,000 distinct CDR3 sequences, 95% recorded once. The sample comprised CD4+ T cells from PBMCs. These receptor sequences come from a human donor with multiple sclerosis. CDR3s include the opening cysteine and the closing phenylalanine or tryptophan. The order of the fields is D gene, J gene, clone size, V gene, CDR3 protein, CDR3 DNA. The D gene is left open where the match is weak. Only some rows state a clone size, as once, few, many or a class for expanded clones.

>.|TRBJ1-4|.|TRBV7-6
CASSLGPQNEKLFF
TGTGCCAGCAGCTTGGGACCCCAAAATGAAAAACTGTTTTTT
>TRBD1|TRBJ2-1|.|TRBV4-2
CASSEGGQGRYNEQFF
TGTGCCAGCAGCGAAGGGGGACAGGGCCGGTACAATGAGCAGTTCTTC
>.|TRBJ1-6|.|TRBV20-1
CSARGTGRNNSPLHF
TGCAGTGCTAGAGGAACAGGGAGGAATAATTCACCCCTCCACTTT
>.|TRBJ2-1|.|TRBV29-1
CSVSPGLSYNEQFF
TGCAGCGTTTCTCCGGGTCTCTCCTACAATGAGCAGTTCTTC
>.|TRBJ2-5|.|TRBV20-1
CSARDLRGDQETQYF
TGCAGTGCTAGAGATCTCAGGGGGGACCAAGAGACCCAGTACTTC
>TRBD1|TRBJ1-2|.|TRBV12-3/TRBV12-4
CASSSWDRGPDGYTF
TGTGCCAGCAGTAGTTGGGACAGGGGACCGGATGGCTACACCTTC
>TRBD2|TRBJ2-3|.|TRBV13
CASSLRLSGGTDTQYF
TGTGCCAGCAGCTTAAGATTGAGCGGGGGCACAGATACGCAGTATTTT
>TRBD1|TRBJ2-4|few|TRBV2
CASSPRTGQNIQYF
TGTGCCAGCAGTCCAAGGACAGGGCAAAACATTCAGTACTTC
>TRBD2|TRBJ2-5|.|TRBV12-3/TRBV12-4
CASSPSGEGTQYF
TGTGCCAGCAGTCCTAGCGGGGAGGGGACCCAGTACTTC
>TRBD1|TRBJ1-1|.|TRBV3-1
CASSQVYRGDTEAFF
TGTGCCAGCAGCCAAGTGTACAGGGGGGACACTGAAGCTTTCTTT
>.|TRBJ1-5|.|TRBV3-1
CASSLGPEPQHF
TGTGCCAGCAGCCTTGGGCCAGAGCCCCAGCATTTT
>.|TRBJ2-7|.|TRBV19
CASSLGETYEQYF
TGTGCCAGTAGTTTGGGGGAGACCTACGAGCAGTACTTC
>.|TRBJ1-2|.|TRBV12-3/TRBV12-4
CASSPAPGYGYTF
TGTGCCAGCAGCCCCGCCCCTGGCTATGGCTACACCTTC
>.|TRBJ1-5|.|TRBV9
CASSVELSGPQHF
TGTGCCAGCAGCGTAGAACTCAGCGGACCCCAGCATTTT
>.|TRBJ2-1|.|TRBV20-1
CSARDTTNEQFF
TGCAGTGCTAGAGATACAACCAATGAGCAGTTCTTC
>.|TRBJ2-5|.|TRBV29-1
CSVAEGGVETQYF
TGCAGCGTAGCGGAGGGGGGCGTAGAGACCCAGTACTTC
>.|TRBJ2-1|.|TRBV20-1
CSASGSSYNEQFF
TGCAGTGCTAGCGGGAGCTCCTACAATGAGCAGTTCTTC
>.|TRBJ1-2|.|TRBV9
CASSTRDTNYGYTF
TGTGCCAGCAGCACCCGAGACACCAACTATGGCTACACCTTC
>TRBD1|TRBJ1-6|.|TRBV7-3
CASSPDGQGGQYSPLHF
TGTGCCAGCAGCCCCGACGGACAGGGCGGTCAATATTCACCCCTCCACTTT
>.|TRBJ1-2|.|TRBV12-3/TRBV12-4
CASSGTPGAYTF
TGTGCCAGCAGTGGGACCCCGGGGGCTTACACCTTC
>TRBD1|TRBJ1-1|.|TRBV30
CAWNRGKDTEAFF
TGTGCCTGGAACAGGGGGAAGGACACTGAAGCTTTCTTT
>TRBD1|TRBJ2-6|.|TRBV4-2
CASSQDKGAGANVLTF
TGTGCCAGCAGCCAAGATAAGGGGGCAGGGGCCAACGTCCTGACTTTC
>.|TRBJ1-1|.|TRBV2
CASTEDTEAFF
TGTGCCAGCACGGAGGACACTGAAGCTTTCTTT
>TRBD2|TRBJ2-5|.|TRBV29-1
CSVASGATQETQYF
TGCAGCGTGGCTAGCGGGGCTACCCAGGAGACCCAGTACTTC
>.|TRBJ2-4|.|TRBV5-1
CASSLGQGSADIQYF
TGCGCCAGCAGCTTGGGGCAGGGGAGTGCGGACATTCAGTACTTC
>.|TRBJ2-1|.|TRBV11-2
CASSDRGLHNEQFF
TGTGCCAGCAGCGACCGGGGACTTCACAATGAGCAGTTCTTC
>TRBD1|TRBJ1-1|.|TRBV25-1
CASSEGQTEAFF
TGTGCCAGCAGTGAGGGACAGACTGAAGCTTTCTTT